The 20 T cell receptor beta chains reported below all come from one sample, sequenced in a study of shared clonotypes between healthy human individuals. Some clones are missing from TCRdb's copy, which holds only in-frame ones; the method was immunoSEQ multiplex PCR. The sample has roughly 1 million clones, around 78% seen once. The specimen was memory CD4+ T cells from PBMCs. Sample subset: CD45RA-negative fraction. These TCRs come from a man aged 18 to 35 in good health. Some clones in this sample may be carry-over from other donors' samples.

The genes are TRBV6-1 and TRBJ1-2; unclear D gene. The CDR3 consists of 14 residues. Germline CDR1 is MNHNS and CDR2 is SASEGT. Trimming pared 4 bases from V and 4 bases from J, leaving 13 bases between. The CDR3 DNA reads TGTGCCAGCAGTGTAACGACGGCATTCTATGGCTACACCTTC. Translated, it gives CASSVTTAFYGYTF.

This chain joins TRBV19 and TRBJ1-3; D is ambiguous. Trimming left V 6 bases short and J 6 bases short, with 9 bases between. The CDR3 has 12 residues. The germline V gene has CDR1 LNHDA and CDR2 SQIVND (reference sequence). For the CDR3, the DNA is TGTGCCAGTAGCCAATCACTAAACACCATATATTTT. It translates to CASSQSLNTIYF.

The CDR3 DNA sequence: TGTGCCAGCAGTAGCGGGACCAAAAACATTCAGTACTTC. This sequence encodes CASSSGTKNIQYF. This chain uses TRBV5-4 with TRBJ2-4, with 8 bases matching TRBD2. Trimming took 5 bases from V and 2 from J; bases not matched to a gene: 0. The CDR3 runs to 13 residues. Germline CDR1 reads SGHNT; CDR2 reads YYREEE (reference sequence). Full variable domain (rest looked up from reference TRBV5-4 and TRBJ2-4): ETGVTQSPTHLIKTRGQQVTLRCSSQSGHNTVSWYQQALGQGPQFIFQYYREEENGRGNFPPRFSGLQFPNYSSELNVNALELDDSALYLCASSSGTKNIQYFGAGTRLSVL.

A single count supports this clone. J is TRBJ2-5 and V is TRBV2; possible D gene TRBD1, 6 bases. CDR1 is SNHLY and CDR2 is FYNNEI in the germline V gene. The ends were cut back, 8 bases at V and 4 bases at J, with 11 bases in the middle. CDR3 length equals 12 residues. The CDR3 DNA reads as TGTGCCAGCCAACAGGGACCAGAGACCCAGTACTTC. Its translation is CASQQGPETQYF.

This chain connects TRBV5-6 to TRBJ1-3; a possible D gene is TRBD1 (5 bases). Germline CDR1 reads SGHDT; CDR2 reads YYEEEE. V was pared by 2 bases and J by 7 bases, with 19 bases between. CDR3 length: 16 residues. The CDR3 sequence: CASSLGTDTRRNTIYF. CDR3 DNA: TGTGCCAGCAGCTTAGGGACGGACACGCGGCGGAACACCATATATTTT.

This clone occurred a few times. This sequence joins TRBV10-3 and TRBJ2-7; D gene ambiguous. The V and J ends lost 2 bases and 7 bases respectively, with 9 bases between them. This CDR3 comprises 12 residues. Germline-derived CDR1 and CDR2 are ENHRY and SYGVKD. The CDR3 spells CAISEGRLEQYF. CDR3 nucleotide sequence: TGTGCCATCAGTGAGGGCAGGCTAGAGCAGTACTTC.

The chain carries TRBV28 and TRBJ2-7; 9 nucleotides match TRBD1. CDR1 is MDHEN and CDR2 is SYDVKM in the germline V gene. This CDR3 spans 16 amino acids. The trim removed 5 bases at V and 4 bases at J, leaving 12 bases unmatched. CDR3 nucleotides: TGTGCCAGCAGTCGCCTTCCGGGACAGGGTACGTACGAGCAGTACTTC. As protein: CASSRLPGQGTYEQYF.

This clone was seen only a few times. The rearrangement uses TRBV11-2 and TRBJ2-3; no clear D. The V gene's germline CDR1 is SGHAT and CDR2 FQNNGV. The CDR3 length is 12 residues. V was pared by 1 base and J by 5 bases, with 4 bases between. This CDR3 is CASSLVLDTQYF. As DNA, the CDR3 is TGTGCCAGCAGCTTAGTGCTAGATACGCAGTATTTT.

As concerns this clone: The identical CDR3 is also encoded by other nucleotide sequences in the sample. This sequence joins TRBV5-1 and TRBJ1-1, with a tentative D call TRBD1 (5 bases). V gave up 0 bases and J gave up 0 bases, with 6 bases separating them. The CDR3 spans 14 residues. The germline gives CDR1 SGHRS, CDR2 YFSETQ. CDR3 nucleotides: TGCGCCAGCAGCTTGGACAGGTTGAACACTGAAGCTTTCTTT. Its protein product is CASSLDRLNTEAFF.

This clone has only one observation. The J gene is TRBJ2-5, the V gene TRBV2; 7 bases are a match to TRBD2. V trimming: 1 base; J trimming: 4 bases; junction bases outside the gene matches: 6. In germline, CDR1 is SNHLY, CDR2 FYNNEI. The CDR3 runs 15 residues. The CDR3 is CASSEVSGTGETQYF. The CDR3, as DNA: TGTGCCAGCAGTGAAGTGAGCGGGACGGGAGAGACCCAGTACTTC. Based on the CDR3 plus reference TRBV2 and TRBJ2-5, the full variable domain is EPEVTQTPSHQVTQMGQEVILRCVPISNHLYFYWYRQILGQKVEFLVSFYNNEISEKSEIFDDQFSVERPDGSNFTLKIRSTKLEDSAMYFCASSEVSGTGETQYFGPGTRLLVL.

The chain joins TRBV9 to TRBJ2-3; D not resolved. The CDR3 length is 13 residues. The germline CDR1 and CDR2 sequences are SGDLS and YYNGEE. The V end was cut by 4 bases, the J end by 0 bases, with 6 bases between. The CDR3 here is CASSTLSTDTQYF. The CDR3 DNA sequence: TGTGCCAGCAGCACCCTAAGCACAGATACGCAGTATTTT.

In the case of this clone: A clone one base away is much larger, so this may be a read error. The chain has TRBV7-2 and TRBJ2-1; the D gene could be TRBD1 or TRBD2 (5 bases each). The germline V gene encodes CDR1 SGHTA and CDR2 FQGNSA. The CDR3 sequence is 13 residues long. The V gene lost 4 bases and the J gene lost 5 bases, with 9 bases spanning the gap. The CDR3 loop is CASSSGPNNEQFF. The CDR3 coding sequence is TGTGCCAGCAGCTCGGGGCCTAACAATGAGCAGTTCTTC.

This clone is a singleton in its sample. The CDR3 sequence is CSVTSGRTRFSEQFF. CDR3 nucleotides: TGCAGCGTGACTAGCGGGAGAACTCGATTCAGTGAGCAGTTCTTC. The chain combines TRBV29-1 with TRBJ2-1; 12 positions agree with TRBD2. CDR1 and CDR2 from the germline V gene are SQVTM and ANQGSEA. The CDR3 loop spans 15 amino acids. Unmatched junction bases numbered 12, after V lost 6 bases and J lost 9 bases.

Concerning this clone itself: A much larger clone lies a single base off, so this may be a read error. The same CDR3 arises from other DNA sequences in this sample as well. The chain has TRBV9 and TRBJ1-1; D remains unclear. CDR3 length: 13 residues. Germline assignment: CDR1 SGDLS and CDR2 YYNGEE. V was clipped by 0 bases and J by 0 bases, with 3 bases between them. Here the CDR3 DNA reads TGTGCCAGCAGCGTAGTGGTGAACACTGAAGCTTTCTTT. Protein product: CASSVVVNTEAFF. Based on the CDR3 plus reference TRBV9 and TRBJ1-1, the full variable domain is DSGVTQTPKHLITATGQRVTLRCSPRSGDLSVYWYQQSLDQGLQFLIQYYNGEERAKGNILERFSAQQFPDLHSELNLSSLELGDSALYFCASSVVVNTEAFFGQGTRLTVV.

The gene calls are TRBV28 and TRBJ1-4; unclear D gene. V gave up 4 bases and J gave up 7 bases, with 19 bases separating them. The CDR3 is 16 amino acids. Per the germline V gene, CDR1 is MDHEN and CDR2 is SYDVKM. The CDR3 DNA is TGTGCCAGCAGTTCTAGGCAGTGGGGATTGGGTGAAAAACTGTTTTTT. Translation gives CASSSRQWGLGEKLFF.

Details on this clone: This may be a read error, as it is one base from a much larger clone. Other DNA sequences in this sample translate to the same CDR3. The chain combines TRBV7-3 with TRBJ2-5; D may be TRBD1 (5 bases). V lost 3 bases to trimming and J lost 4 bases, with 9 bases between them. The germline V gene has CDR1 SGHTA and CDR2 FQGTGA. The CDR3 contains 13 residues. CDR3 coding DNA: TGTGCCAGCAGCTTTGGGCAGGGAGAGACCCAGTACTTC. It specifies CASSFGQGETQYF.

In its sample, this clone was seen a few times. DNA of the CDR3: TGCGCCAGCAGCCAATTCCGGACAGGGGCGGCAGATACGCAGTATTTT. Its translation is CASSQFRTGAADTQYF. This chain uses TRBV4-1 with TRBJ2-3, with 9 bases lining up with TRBD1. CDR3 length: 16 residues. Germline V gives CDR1 MGHRA, CDR2 YSYEKL. V lost 2 bases, J lost 4 bases, and 7 bases stayed unmatched.

The V call is TRBV28, the J call TRBJ1-5; 8 bases map to TRBD1. Germline assignment: CDR1 MDHEN and CDR2 SYDVKM. This CDR3 spans 15 amino acids. J was trimmed by 3 bases and V by 3 bases; bases with no gene match: 4. In nucleotides, the CDR3 is TGTGCCAGCAGTTTGCGACAGGGGTACAATCAGCCCCAGCATTTT. The encoded protein is CASSLRQGYNQPQHF.

The chain combines TRBV19 with TRBJ2-2, with TRBD2 matching 10 bases. The V gene's germline CDR1 is LNHDA and CDR2 SQIVND (reference sequence). V was clipped by 6 bases and J by 5 bases; unmatched bases: 9. This CDR3 contains 16 residues. CDR3 amino acids: CASRMGLAGDTGELFF. The CDR3 DNA reads as TGTGCCAGTAGAATGGGGCTAGCGGGAGATACCGGGGAGCTGTTTTTT. Combining the CDR3 with reference TRBV19 and TRBJ2-2 gives the whole variable domain DGGITQSPKYLFRKEGQNVTLSCEQNLNHDAMYWYRQDPGQGLRLIYYSQIVNDFQKGDIAEGYSVSREKKESFPLTVTSAQKNPTAFYLCASRMGLAGDTGELFFGEGSRLTVL.

This chain links TRBV9 with TRBJ1-1; D not certain. Germline V lookup: CDR1 SGDLS, CDR2 YYNGEE. With 4 bases removed from V and 1 base from J, the gap between germline ends came to 11 bases. This CDR3 is 14 amino acids long. For the CDR3, the DNA is TGTGCCAGCAGCCCCCTCGTCGAGAACACTGAAGCTTTCTTT. Amino acids: CASSPLVENTEAFF.